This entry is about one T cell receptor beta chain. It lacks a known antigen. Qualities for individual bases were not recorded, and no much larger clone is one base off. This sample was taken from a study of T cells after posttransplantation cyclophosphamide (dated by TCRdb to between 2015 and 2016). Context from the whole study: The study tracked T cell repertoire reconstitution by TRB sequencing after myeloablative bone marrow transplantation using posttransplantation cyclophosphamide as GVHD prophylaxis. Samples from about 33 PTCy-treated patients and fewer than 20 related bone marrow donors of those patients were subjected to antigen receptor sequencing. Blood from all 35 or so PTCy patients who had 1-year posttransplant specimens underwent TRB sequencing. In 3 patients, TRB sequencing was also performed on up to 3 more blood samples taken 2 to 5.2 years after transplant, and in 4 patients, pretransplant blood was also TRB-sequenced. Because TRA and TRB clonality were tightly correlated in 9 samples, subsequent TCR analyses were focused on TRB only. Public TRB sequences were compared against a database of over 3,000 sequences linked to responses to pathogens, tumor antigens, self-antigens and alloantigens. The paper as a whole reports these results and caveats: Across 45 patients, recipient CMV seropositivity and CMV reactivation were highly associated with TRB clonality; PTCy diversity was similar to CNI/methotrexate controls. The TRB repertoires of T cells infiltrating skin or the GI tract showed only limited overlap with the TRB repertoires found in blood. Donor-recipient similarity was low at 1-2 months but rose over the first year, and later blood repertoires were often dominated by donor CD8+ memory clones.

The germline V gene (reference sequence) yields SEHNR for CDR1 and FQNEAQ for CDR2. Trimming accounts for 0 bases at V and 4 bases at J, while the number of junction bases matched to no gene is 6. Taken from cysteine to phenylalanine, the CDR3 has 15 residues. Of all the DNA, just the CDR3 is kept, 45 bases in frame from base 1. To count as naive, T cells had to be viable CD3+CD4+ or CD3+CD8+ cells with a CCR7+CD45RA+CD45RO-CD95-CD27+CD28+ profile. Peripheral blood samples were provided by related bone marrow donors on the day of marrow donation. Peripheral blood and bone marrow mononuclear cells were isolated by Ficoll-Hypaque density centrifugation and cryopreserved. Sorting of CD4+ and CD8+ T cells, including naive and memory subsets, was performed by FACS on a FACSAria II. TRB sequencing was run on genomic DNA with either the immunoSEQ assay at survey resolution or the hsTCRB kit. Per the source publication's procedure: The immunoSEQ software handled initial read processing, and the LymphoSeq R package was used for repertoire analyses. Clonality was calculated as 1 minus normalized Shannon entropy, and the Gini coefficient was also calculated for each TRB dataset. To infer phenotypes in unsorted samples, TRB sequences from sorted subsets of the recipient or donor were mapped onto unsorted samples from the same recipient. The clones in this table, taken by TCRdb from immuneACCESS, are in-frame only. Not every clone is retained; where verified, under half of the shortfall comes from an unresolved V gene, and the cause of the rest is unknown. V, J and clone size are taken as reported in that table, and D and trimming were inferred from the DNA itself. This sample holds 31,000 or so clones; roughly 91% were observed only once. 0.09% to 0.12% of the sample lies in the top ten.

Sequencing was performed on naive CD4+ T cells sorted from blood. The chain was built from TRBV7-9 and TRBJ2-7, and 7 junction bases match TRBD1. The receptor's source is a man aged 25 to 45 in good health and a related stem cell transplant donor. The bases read TGTGCCAGCAGCTTAGCGCTGGGACAGCATTACGAGCAGTACTTC. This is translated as CASSLALGQHYEQYF.